This TCR beta chain was sequenced during a study of cytomegalovirus exposure and HLA in healthy donors. Unrecorded immune exposure was likely among donors, who were nominally healthy when sampled. Trimming shortened V by 0 bases and J by 3 bases, and 6 bases separated the two germline ends. This CDR3 contains 13 residues. The germline V gene has CDR1 SGHDN and CDR2 FVKESK. Study results and limitations: Per a later analysis, about 17,000 TCR beta sequences showed association with HLA alleles at 0.05 false discovery rate. In presence/absence analyses, roughly uniform sequencing depth across donors was assumed. Information on immune exposure was restricted to one variable (CMV serostatus).

On this clone itself: Its target is unknown.

Primers included in the PCR were 60 Vbeta and 13 Jbeta primers. Generated by immunoSEQ multiplex PCR, the TCRdb table keeps only in-frame clones and is missing some. This table holds over 85,000 clones, around 73% found once. The chain combines TRBV14 with TRBJ2-7; D uncertain. Sequenced: PBMCs. This receptor was obtained from a man aged 35 to 55 in good health and CMV-seronegative. The CDR3 spells CASSQELRYEQYF. As DNA, the CDR3 is TGTGCCAGCAGCCAAGAACTCCGCTACGAGCAGTACTTC.